This T cell receptor beta chain derives from a study of T cells in Graves' hyperthyroidism and ophthalmopathy. V lost 0 bases and J lost 1, with 27 bases in between. Germline CDR1 reads SGHAT; CDR2 reads FQNNGV. The CDR3 is made up of 21 amino acids. This clonotype was counted many times. Diagnosis relied on clinical symptoms, serum thyroxine and TRAb, thyroid ultrasound and orbital computed tomography. The investigators amplified TCR beta CDR3 regions from RNA transcripts. First-round RT-PCR targeting the TCR CDR3 was performed with the HTBI primer set. One entry per CDR3 protein results from TCRdb running MiXCR on the multiplex PCR reads. The sample has fewer than 300,000 distinct CDR3 sequences; around 25% are singletons.

The chain couples TRBV11-2 to TRBJ1-1; maybe TRBD1 (6 bases). The sequence was obtained from a man between 40 and 49 years old with Graves' hyperthyroidism that later progressed to Graves' ophthalmopathy. Sequencing was performed on blood. The CDR3 DNA reads as TGTGCCAGCAGCTTAGATATCACAATCAGGGGAAGGTTTAGTAGGAACACTGAAGCTTTCTTT. Amino acids: CASSLDITIRGRFSRNTEAFF.